The 18 T cell receptor beta chains listed next were all sequenced from one sample in a study of cytomegalovirus exposure and HLA in healthy donors. Both 60 Vbeta primers and 13 Jbeta primers went into the PCR. Assay used: immunoSEQ multiplex PCR; TCRdb lists only in-frame clones, some missing. Here the sample spans 110,000 or so clones, around 75% being singletons. The sample comprised PBMCs. These receptors were collected from a middle-aged woman in good health and CMV-seropositive.

The CDR3 DNA follows: TGTGCCAGCAGCTTAGACAGGTTGTGGCAGTTCTTC. This encodes CASSLDRLWQFF. V and J are TRBV11-1 and TRBJ2-1; tentatively, D is TRBD1 (5 bases). V was trimmed by 1 base and J by 12 bases, leaving 10 bases between them. There are 12 residues in the CDR3. Germline CDR1 and CDR2: SGHAT and FQDESV (reference sequence).

A single count supports this clone. V gene TRBV15 combines with J gene TRBJ1-2; a possible D gene is TRBD1 (6 bases). The V end lost 0 bases, the J end lost 8 bases, and 13 bases lay between the germline ends. Germline CDR1 and CDR2: LNHNV and YYDKDF (reference sequence). The CDR3 extends over 14 amino acids. The CDR3 loop reads CATSRDKGVRGYTF. CDR3 DNA sequence: TGTGCCACCAGCAGAGATAAGGGGGTGCGAGGCTACACCTTC.

The V gene is TRBV28, the J gene TRBJ1-5; D is unclear. CDR1 and CDR2 from the germline V gene are MDHEN and SYDVKM. Between the trimmed V and J ends, which lost 7 bases and 0 bases, there was a span of 4 bases. The CDR3 contains 12 residues. Written as DNA, the CDR3 is TGTGCCAGCACAGTTAGCAATCAGCCCCAGCATTTT. It is translated as CASTVSNQPQHF.

This rearrangement joins TRBV28 to TRBJ1-5, with 8 bases that match TRBD1. CDR1 is MDHEN and CDR2 is SYDVKM in the germline V gene. The CDR3 is 17 residues long. Trimming cost V 6 bases and J 1 base; bases outside gene matches: 11. As DNA, the CDR3 is TGTGCCAGCAGCTACGAAATACAGGGGGGGAGCAATCAGCCCCAGCATTTT. Encoded protein: CASSYEIQGGSNQPQHF.

The chain combines TRBV27 with TRBJ2-1; the match to TRBD2 covers 9 bases. The CDR3 loop spans 15 amino acids. The trim removed 5 bases at V and 10 bases at J, leaving 12 bases unmatched. CDR1 MNHEY and CDR2 SMNVEV come from the germline V gene (reference sequence). CDR3 in amino acids: CASSPRGRDFGEQFF. Written as DNA, the CDR3 is TGTGCCAGCAGTCCACGCGGGAGGGACTTCGGAGAGCAGTTCTTC.

The V call is TRBV6-5, the J call TRBJ1-1, with 7 positions matching TRBD1. Germline CDR1 and CDR2: MNHEY and SVGAGI. This CDR3 comprises 12 residues. V trimming: 7 bases; J trimming: 1 base; junction bases outside the gene matches: 0. The CDR3 bases are TGTGCCAGCAACAGGGGGAACACTGAAGCTTTCTTT. Translating it yields CASNRGNTEAFF.

The CDR3 is CASSPSPLTLHF. Written as DNA, the CDR3 is TGTGCCAGCAGTCCTTCCCCACTTACCCTCCACTTT. The gene calls are TRBV6-5 and TRBJ1-6; D gene ambiguous. Per germline, CDR1 MNHEY and CDR2 SVGAGI. The CDR3 has 12 residues. Trimming took off 5 bases at V and 14 bases at J, with 13 bases between the two ends.

V gene TRBV6-6 combines with J gene TRBJ1-4; TRBD1 matches at 7 bases. CDR1 is MNHNY, CDR2 SVGAGI, per germline (reference sequence). The CDR3 is 15 residues long. Losses at the gene ends were 5 bases for V and 7 bases for J; bases not matched to a gene: 10. As DNA, the CDR3 is TGTGCCAGCAGTACCTCGACAGGGCGCGGTGAAAAACTGTTTTTT. This translates into CASSTSTGRGEKLFF.

The chain joins TRBV29-1 to TRBJ2-5; 8 positions match TRBD1. The J call could be wrong; TRBJ2-7 is a better fit for the DNA end. The CDR3 sequence is 13 residues long. CDR1 and CDR2 (germline): SQVTM, ANQGSEA. In DNA form, the CDR3 reads TGCAGCGCCATCGGGCAGGGGGCGCACGAGCAGTACTTC. It codes for CSAIGQGAHEQYF.

There are a few counts of this clone. The gene calls are TRBV27 and TRBJ1-5, with 8 positions matching TRBD1. After removal of 3 bases from V and 5 bases from J, the junction contained 6 bases not matched to a gene. CDR1 MNHEY and CDR2 SMNVEV come from the germline V gene (reference sequence). The CDR3 length is 15 residues. The CDR3 DNA sequence: TGTGCCAGCAGTTTGGGGCAGGGGGCCCATCAGCCCCAGCATTTT. Amino acid sequence: CASSLGQGAHQPQHF.

This chain links TRBV27 with TRBJ1-1; D not certain. Germline lookup yields CDR1 MNHEY and CDR2 SMNVEV (reference sequence). Trimming removed 6 bases from V and 4 bases from J, with 24 bases in between. The CDR3 consists of 17 residues. The CDR3 here is CASSLSPPKPIGTEAFF. The DNA for the CDR3 is TGTGCCAGCAGCCTATCCCCCCCAAAACCGATCGGCACTGAAGCTTTCTTT.

The chain has TRBV19 and TRBJ1-2; 9 bases agree with TRBD1. This CDR3 has 18 residues. Germline assignment: CDR1 LNHDA and CDR2 SQIVND (reference sequence). V lost 9 bases to trimming and J lost 2 bases; unmatched junction nucleotides: 19. In DNA form, the CDR3 reads TGTGCCAGCTTACCCTTTCGGACAGGGGCGAATAACAACTATGGCTACACCTTC. It encodes CASLPFRTGANNNYGYTF.

The chain is built from TRBV18 and TRBJ2-5, with D maybe TRBD1 (5 bases). CDR3 length: 16 residues. CDR1 is KGHSH, CDR2 LQKENI, per germline. V lost 3 bases to trimming and J lost 5 bases, with 19 bases between them. CDR3 loop: CASSPAQGSILETQYF. The CDR3 DNA follows: TGTGCCAGCTCACCCGCCCAGGGATCGATTCTGGAGACCCAGTACTTC.

The V and J genes are TRBV7-2 and TRBJ1-1; D is unresolved. CDR1 and CDR2 (germline): SGHTA, FQGNSA. The V and J ends lost 3 bases and 4 bases respectively, with 12 bases between them. This CDR3 region has 14 residues. The CDR3 region is CASSLKPPSTEAFF. The DNA of the CDR3 is TGTGCCAGCAGCTTGAAACCCCCGAGCACTGAAGCTTTCTTT.

This clone appeared once. The gene calls are TRBV28 and TRBJ1-1; D not resolved. V lost 6 bases and J 3 bases, leaving 8 bases between the germline ends. CDR3 length: 12 amino acids. In germline, CDR1 is MDHEN, CDR2 SYDVKM. This CDR3 is CASSRRDTEAFF. The CDR3 DNA is TGTGCCAGCAGCCGGAGGGACACTGAAGCTTTCTTT.

In regard to this clone: A junction end diverges from the germline sequence, so it may reflect a read error. The J gene is TRBJ2-5, the V gene TRBV7-7, with 7 positions matching TRBD1. This CDR3 spans 17 amino acids. Germline V CDR1 and CDR2: SSHAT, FNYEAQ (reference sequence). Written as DNA, the CDR3 is TGTGCTAGCAGCTTAGGCCTGACAGGGACCGGGTGGGAGACCCAGTACTTC. Its translation: CASSLGLTGTGWETQYF.

This clone has a handful of counts. This chain joins TRBV6-5 and TRBJ1-1; D not resolved. Deletions cut 2 bases from V and 8 bases from J, with 9 bases between. This CDR3 is 12 amino acids long. The germline CDR1 and CDR2 sequences are MNHEY and SVGAGI. CDR3 amino acids: CASSYAGIEAFF. CDR3 coding DNA: TGTGCCAGCAGTTACGCGGGAATCGAAGCTTTCTTT.

The chain links TRBV15 to TRBJ1-1; no definite D call. Germline CDR1 reads LNHNV; CDR2 reads YYDKDF (reference sequence). The CDR3 length is 14 residues. With 2 bases removed from V and 3 bases from J, the gap between germline ends came to 10 bases. The CDR3 region has the DNA TGTGCCACCAGCAGACCGGAGGCCGACACTGAAGCTTTCTTT. Encoded protein: CATSRPEADTEAFF. The full variable domain, rest sourced from reference TRBV15 and TRBJ1-1, is DAMVIQNPRYQVTQFGKPVTLSCSQTLNHNVMYWYQQKSSQAPKLLFHYYDKDFNNEADTPDNFQSRRPNTSFCFLDIRSPGLGDTAMYLCATSRPEADTEAFFGQGTRLTVV.